This TCR beta chain came from a study of memory CD4+ T cells and cytomegalovirus serostatus. The junction had 6 bases not matched to a gene; V was cut back by 6 bases and J by 6 bases. The CDR3 runs to 14 residues. CDR1 is MDHEN, CDR2 SYDVKM, per germline. In the study's own analysis: After removing out-of-frame reads, 2,204,828 distinct TCRbeta sequences remained. Method: immunoSEQ multiplex PCR; TCRdb's copy keeps in-frame clones and lacks some. The V and J calls and clone size come from that table; D and trimming were worked out from the DNA. This repertoire shows around 50,000 clones, 75% to 85% found once; its top ten account for around 0.99%. Single viable CD3+CD4+CD8-CD45RO+ cells were sorted as the memory CD4+ T cells.

The gene calls are TRBV28 and TRBJ1-4; 8 bases are a match to TRBD1. Sequenced input: memory CD4+ T cells from blood. This receptor was obtained from an adult in good health and CMV-seronegative. CDR3 residues: CASSIQGEDEKLFF. The CDR3 DNA reads as TGTGCCAGCAGCATACAGGGGGAGGATGAAAAACTGTTTTTT.